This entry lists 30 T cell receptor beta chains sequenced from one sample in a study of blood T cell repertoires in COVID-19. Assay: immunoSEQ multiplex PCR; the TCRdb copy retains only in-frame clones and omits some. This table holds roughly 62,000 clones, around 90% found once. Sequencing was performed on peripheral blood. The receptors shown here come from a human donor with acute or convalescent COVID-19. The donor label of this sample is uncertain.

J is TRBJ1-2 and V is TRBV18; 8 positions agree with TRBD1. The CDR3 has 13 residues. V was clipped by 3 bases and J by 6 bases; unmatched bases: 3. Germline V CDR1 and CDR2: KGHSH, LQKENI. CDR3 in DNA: TGTGCCAGCTCACCCGAGACAGGGGATGGCTACACCTTC. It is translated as CASSPETGDGYTF.

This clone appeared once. The DNA for the CDR3 is TGTGCCAGCAGCCGCGGGCGACAGGGTATCTACAATGAGCAGTTCTTC. This codes for CASSRGRQGIYNEQFF. The rearrangement links TRBV3-1 (or the pseudogene TRBV3-2) to TRBJ2-1; 7 nucleotides line up with TRBD1. This CDR3 is built from 16 residues. Trimming cost V 4 bases and J 3 bases; bases outside gene matches: 9. Germline lookup yields CDR1 LGHDT and CDR2 YNNKEL (reference sequence).

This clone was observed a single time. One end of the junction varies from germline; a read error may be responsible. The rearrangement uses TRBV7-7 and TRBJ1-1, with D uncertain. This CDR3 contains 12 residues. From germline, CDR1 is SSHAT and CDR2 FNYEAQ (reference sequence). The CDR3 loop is CASSPPQDEAFF. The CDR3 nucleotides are TGTGCTAGCAGCCCCCCGCAGGATGAAGCTTTCTTT.

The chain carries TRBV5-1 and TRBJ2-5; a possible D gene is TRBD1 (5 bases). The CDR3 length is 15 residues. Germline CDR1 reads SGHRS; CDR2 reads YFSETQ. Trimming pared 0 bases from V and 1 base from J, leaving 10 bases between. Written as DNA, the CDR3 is TGCGCCAGCAGCTTGGGGGGCGGCTTCCAAGAGACCCAGTACTTC. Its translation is CASSLGGGFQETQYF. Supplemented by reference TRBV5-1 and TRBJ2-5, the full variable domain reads KAGVTQTPRYLIKTRGQQVTLSCSPISGHRSVSWYQQTPGQGLQFLFEYFSETQRNKGNFPGRFSGRQFSNSRSEMNVSTLELGDSALYLCASSLGGGFQETQYFGPGTRLLVL.

CDR3 sequence: CASSEALLDSYGYTF. CDR3 nucleotides: TGTGCCAGCAGTGAAGCGCTTCTGGACAGCTATGGCTACACCTTC. This sequence joins TRBV2 and TRBJ1-2, with a possible D match to TRBD1 (6 bases). Germline CDR1 reads SNHLY; CDR2 reads FYNNEI. This CDR3 comprises 15 residues. Trimming stripped 0 bases from V and 4 bases from J, with 12 bases between. The full variable domain, its missing parts supplied by reference TRBV2 and TRBJ1-2, is EPEVTQTPSHQVTQMGQEVILRCVPISNHLYFYWYRQILGQKVEFLVSFYNNEISEKSEIFDDQFSVERPDGSNFTLKIRSTKLEDSAMYFCASSEALLDSYGYTFGSGTRLTVV.

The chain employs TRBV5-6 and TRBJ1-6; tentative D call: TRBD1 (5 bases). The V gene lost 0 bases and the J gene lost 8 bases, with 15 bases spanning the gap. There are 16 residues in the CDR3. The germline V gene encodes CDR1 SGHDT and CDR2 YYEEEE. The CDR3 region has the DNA TGTGCCAGCAGCTTGGTTTACGGGACTGGGGATTCACCCCTCCACTTT. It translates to CASSLVYGTGDSPLHF. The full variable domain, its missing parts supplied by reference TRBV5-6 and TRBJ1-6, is DAGVTQSPTHLIKTRGQQVTLRCSPKSGHDTVSWYQQALGQGPQFIFQYYEEEERQRGNFPDRFSGHQFPNYSSELNVNALLLGDSALYLCASSLVYGTGDSPLHFGNGTRLTVT.

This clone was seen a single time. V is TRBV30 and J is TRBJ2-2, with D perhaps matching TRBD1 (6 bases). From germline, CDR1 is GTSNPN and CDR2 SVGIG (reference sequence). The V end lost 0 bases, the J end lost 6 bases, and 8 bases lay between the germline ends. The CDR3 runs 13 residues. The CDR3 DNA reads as TGTGCCTGGAGTGTACAGGGTGCCGGGGAGCTGTTTTTT. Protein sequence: CAWSVQGAGELFF.

CDR3 loop: CASSIDHPIRQGADSRNSPLHF. DNA for the CDR3: TGTGCCAGTAGTATAGATCACCCCATCAGACAGGGGGCTGACTCGCGTAATTCACCCCTCCACTTT. This rearrangement joins TRBV19 to TRBJ1-6; 10 nucleotides line up with TRBD1. Germline values: CDR1 LNHDA, CDR2 SQIVND (reference sequence). This CDR3 is built from 22 residues. After removal of 0 bases from V and 6 bases from J, the junction contained 20 bases not matched to a gene.

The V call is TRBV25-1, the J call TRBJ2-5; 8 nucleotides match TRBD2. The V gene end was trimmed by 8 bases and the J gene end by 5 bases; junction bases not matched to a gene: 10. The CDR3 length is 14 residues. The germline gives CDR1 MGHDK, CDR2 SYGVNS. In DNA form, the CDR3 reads TGTGCCAGCGGACAAGCGGGAGTATTTGAGACCCAGTACTTC. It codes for CASGQAGVFETQYF. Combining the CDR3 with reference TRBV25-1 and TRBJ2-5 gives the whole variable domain EADIYQTPRYLVIGTGKKITLECSQTMGHDKMYWYQQDPGMELHLIHYSYGVNSTEKGDLSSESTVSRIRTEHFPLTLESARPSHTSQYLCASGQAGVFETQYFGPGTRLLVL.

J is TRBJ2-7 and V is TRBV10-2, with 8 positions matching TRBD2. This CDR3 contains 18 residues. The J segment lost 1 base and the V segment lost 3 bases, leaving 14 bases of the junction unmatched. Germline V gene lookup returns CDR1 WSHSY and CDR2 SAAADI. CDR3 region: CASSESRGGARLSYEQYF. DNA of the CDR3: TGCGCCAGCAGTGAATCCCGGGGGGGGGCACGACTATCCTACGAGCAGTACTTC.

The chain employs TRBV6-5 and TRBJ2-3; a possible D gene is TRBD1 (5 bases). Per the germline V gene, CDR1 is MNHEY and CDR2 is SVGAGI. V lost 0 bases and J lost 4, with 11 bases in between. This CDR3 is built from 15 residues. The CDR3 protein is CASSYSSLGPDTQYF. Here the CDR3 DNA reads TGTGCCAGCAGTTACTCGAGTCTGGGGCCAGATACGCAGTATTTT.

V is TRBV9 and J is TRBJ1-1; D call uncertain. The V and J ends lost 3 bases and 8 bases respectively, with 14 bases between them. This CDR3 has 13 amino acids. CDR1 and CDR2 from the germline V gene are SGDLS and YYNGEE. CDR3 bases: TGTGCCAGCAGCGCCGTGGAGGGAACCGAAGCTTTCTTT. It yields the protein CASSAVEGTEAFF.

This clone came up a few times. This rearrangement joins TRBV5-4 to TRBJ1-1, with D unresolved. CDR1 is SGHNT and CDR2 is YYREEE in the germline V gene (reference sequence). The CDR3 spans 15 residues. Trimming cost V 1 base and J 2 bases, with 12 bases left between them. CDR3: CASSLFGESNTEAFF. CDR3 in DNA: TGTGCCAGCAGCTTGTTTGGGGAGAGCAACACTGAAGCTTTCTTT.

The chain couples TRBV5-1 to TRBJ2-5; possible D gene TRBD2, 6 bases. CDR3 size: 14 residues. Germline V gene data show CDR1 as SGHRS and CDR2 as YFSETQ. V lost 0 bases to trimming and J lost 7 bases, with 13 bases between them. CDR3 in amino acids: CASSLGEAQRTQYF. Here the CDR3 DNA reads TGCGCCAGCAGCTTGGGGGAGGCCCAGCGGACCCAGTACTTC.

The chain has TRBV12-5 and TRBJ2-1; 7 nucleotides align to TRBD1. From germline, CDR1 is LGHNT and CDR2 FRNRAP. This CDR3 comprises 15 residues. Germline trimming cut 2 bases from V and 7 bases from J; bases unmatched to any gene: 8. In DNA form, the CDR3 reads TGTGCTAGTGGTTTGTCCCCCGAGGGGGCGAATGAGCAGTTCTTC. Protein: CASGLSPEGANEQFF.

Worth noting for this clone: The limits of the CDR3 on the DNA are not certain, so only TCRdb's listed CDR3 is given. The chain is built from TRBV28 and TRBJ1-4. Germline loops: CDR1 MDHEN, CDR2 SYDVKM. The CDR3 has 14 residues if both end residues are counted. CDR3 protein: CASNRDFGNEKLFF.

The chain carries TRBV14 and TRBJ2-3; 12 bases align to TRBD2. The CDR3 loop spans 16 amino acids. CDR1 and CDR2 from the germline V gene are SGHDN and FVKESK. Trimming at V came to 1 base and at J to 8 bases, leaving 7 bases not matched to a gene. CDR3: CASSQGTSGAGFTQYF. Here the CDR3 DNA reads TGTGCCAGCAGCCAAGGGACTAGCGGGGCTGGTTTTACGCAGTATTTT. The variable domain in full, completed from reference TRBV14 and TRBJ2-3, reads EAGVTQFPSHSVIEKGQTVTLRCDPISGHDNLYWYRRVMGKEIKFLLHFVKESKQDESGMPNNRFLAERTGGTYSTLKVQPAELEDSGVYFCASSQGTSGAGFTQYFGPGTRLTVL.

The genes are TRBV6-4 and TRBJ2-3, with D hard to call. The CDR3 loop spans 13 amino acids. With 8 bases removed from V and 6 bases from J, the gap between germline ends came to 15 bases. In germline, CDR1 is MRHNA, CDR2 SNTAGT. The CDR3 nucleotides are TGTGCCAGCGGAGAGCGCCGTGGGGATACGCAGTATTTT. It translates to CASGERRGDTQYF.

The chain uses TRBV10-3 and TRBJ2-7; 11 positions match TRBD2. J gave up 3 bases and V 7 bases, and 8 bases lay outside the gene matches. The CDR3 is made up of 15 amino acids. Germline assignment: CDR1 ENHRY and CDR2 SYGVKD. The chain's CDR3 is CAIKAGTSGNYEQYF. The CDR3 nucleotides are TGTGCCATCAAAGCCGGGACTAGCGGTAACTACGAGCAGTACTTC.

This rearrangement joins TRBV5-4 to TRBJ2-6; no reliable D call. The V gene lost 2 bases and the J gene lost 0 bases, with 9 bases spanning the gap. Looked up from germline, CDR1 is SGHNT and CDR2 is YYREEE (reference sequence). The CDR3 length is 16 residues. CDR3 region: CASSLNSRSGANVLTF. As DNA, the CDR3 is TGTGCCAGCAGCTTAAACAGTCGCTCTGGGGCCAACGTCCTGACTTTC.

CDR3 sequence: CASGPPTGTDTQYF. The DNA of the CDR3 is TGTGCTAGTGGTCCCCCGACAGGCACAGATACGCAGTATTTT. The chain links TRBV12-5 to TRBJ2-3; a weak D match, TRBD1 (5 bases). Trimming left V 5 bases short and J 1 base short, with 10 bases between. The CDR3 sequence is 14 residues long. Germline V gene sequence: CDR1 LGHNT, CDR2 FRNRAP.

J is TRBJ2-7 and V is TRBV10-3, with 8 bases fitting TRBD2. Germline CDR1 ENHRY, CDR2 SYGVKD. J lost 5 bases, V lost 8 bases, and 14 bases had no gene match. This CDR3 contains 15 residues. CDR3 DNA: TGTGCCATCTCAACCAGCGGGAGTTTCATCGACGAGCAGTACTTC. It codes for CAISTSGSFIDEQYF.

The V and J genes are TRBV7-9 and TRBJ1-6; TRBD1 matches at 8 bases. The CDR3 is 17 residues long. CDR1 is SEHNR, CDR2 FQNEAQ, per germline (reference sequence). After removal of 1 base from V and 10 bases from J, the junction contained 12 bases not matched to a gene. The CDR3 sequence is CASSLGVGQGGHSPLHF. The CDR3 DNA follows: TGTGCCAGCAGCTTAGGGGTCGGACAGGGAGGACACTCACCCCTCCACTTT.

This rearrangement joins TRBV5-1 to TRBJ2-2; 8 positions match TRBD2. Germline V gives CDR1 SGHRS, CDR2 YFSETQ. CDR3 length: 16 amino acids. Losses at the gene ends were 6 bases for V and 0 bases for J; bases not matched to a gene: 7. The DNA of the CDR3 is TGCGCCAGCACGAGGGCGGGGGGAGCGAACACCGGGGAGCTGTTTTTT. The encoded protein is CASTRAGGANTGELFF.

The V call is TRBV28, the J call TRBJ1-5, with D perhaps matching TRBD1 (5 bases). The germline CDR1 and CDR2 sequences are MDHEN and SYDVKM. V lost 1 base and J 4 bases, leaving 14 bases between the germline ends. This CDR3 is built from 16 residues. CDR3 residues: CASSLLLGGENQPQHF. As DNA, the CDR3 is TGTGCCAGCAGTTTATTACTCGGGGGAGAGAATCAGCCCCAGCATTTT. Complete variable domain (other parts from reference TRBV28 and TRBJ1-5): DVKVTQSSRYLVKRTGEKVFLECVQDMDHENMFWYRQDPGLGLRLIYFSYDVKMKEKGDIPEGYSVSREKKERFSLILESASTNQTSMYLCASSLLLGGENQPQHFGDGTRLSIL.

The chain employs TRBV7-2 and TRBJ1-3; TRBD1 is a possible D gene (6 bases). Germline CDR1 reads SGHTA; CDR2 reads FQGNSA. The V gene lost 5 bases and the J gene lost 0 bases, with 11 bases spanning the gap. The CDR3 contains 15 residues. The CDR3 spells CASSADRGSGNTIYF. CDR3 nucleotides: TGTGCCAGCAGCGCGGACAGAGGCTCTGGAAACACCATATATTTT.

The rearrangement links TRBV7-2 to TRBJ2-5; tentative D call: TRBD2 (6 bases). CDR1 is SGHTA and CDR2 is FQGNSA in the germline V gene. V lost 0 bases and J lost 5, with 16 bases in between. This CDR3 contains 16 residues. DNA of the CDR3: TGTGCCAGCAGCTTAGCGGGAAACGGAGGGCACGAGACCCAGTACTTC. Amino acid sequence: CASSLAGNGGHETQYF.

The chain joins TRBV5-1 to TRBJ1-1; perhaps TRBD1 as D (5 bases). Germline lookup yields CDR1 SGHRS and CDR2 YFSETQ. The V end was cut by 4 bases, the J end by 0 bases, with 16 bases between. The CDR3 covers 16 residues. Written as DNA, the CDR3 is TGCGCCAGCAGCCCCGGGGGGTGGAGGCTGAACACTGAAGCTTTCTTT. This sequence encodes CASSPGGWRLNTEAFF.

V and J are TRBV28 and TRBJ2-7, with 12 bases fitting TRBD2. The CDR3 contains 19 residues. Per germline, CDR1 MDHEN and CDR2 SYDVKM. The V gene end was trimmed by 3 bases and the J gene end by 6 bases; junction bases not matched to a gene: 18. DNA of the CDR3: TGTGCCAGCAGTTTTCCCACTAGTTCTAGCGGGAGGGCCTGGAGCGAGCAGTACTTC. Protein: CASSFPTSSSGRAWSEQYF.

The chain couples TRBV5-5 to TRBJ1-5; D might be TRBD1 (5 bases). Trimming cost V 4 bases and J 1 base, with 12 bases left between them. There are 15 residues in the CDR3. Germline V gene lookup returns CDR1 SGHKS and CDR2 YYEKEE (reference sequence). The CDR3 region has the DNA TGTGCCAGCAGCCTCCAGGGAGGAAGCAATCAGCCCCAGCATTTT. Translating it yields CASSLQGGSNQPQHF.